The T cell receptor beta chain described here comes from a study of cytomegalovirus exposure and HLA in healthy donors. The PCR was carried out with 60 Vbeta primers and 13 Jbeta primers. Method: immunoSEQ multiplex PCR; TCRdb's copy keeps in-frame clones and lacks some. The sample has roughly 200,000 clones, about three quarters seen once; the top ten hold approximately 5.1%. V was clipped by 3 bases and J by 2 bases; unmatched bases: 5. This CDR3 comprises 15 residues. Germline V CDR1 and CDR2: MDHEN, SYDVKM. Study-wide findings and caveats: CMV serostatus was the sole immune exposure information available. Cytomegalovirus association was listed for roughly 160 TCR beta chains. The authors later found TCR association rates varying by HLA locus, with DRB1 most and HLA-C fewest. Reports showed the classifier diagnosing cytomegalovirus status with high specificity and sensitivity.

Remarks on this clone: Its antigen is undetermined.

This rearrangement joins TRBV28 to TRBJ2-7, with 9 positions matching TRBD1. This TCR came from a man in his forties in good health and CMV-seronegative. Sequencing was carried out using PBMCs. This CDR3 reads CASSFVGTGTYEQYF. CDR3 bases: TGTGCCAGCAGTTTTGTCGGGACAGGGACCTACGAGCAGTACTTC.